These T cell receptor beta chains were read from a single sample in a study of shared clonotypes between healthy human individuals. Sequenced by immunoSEQ multiplex PCR; TCRdb stores in-frame clones only, minus some. The repertoire holds about 530,000 clones, with nearly 80% as singletons. Sample: PBMCs. Receptors were obtained from a woman aged 40 to 50 in good health. Some clones in this sample may be carry-over from other donors' samples. The CDR3 runs from the conserved cysteine through the conserved F or W. Each record gives: J gene, clone size, D gene, V gene, CDR3 DNA, CDR3 protein. D genes are given only for firm matches. Only some rows state a clone size, as once, few, many or a class for expanded clones.

TRBJ1-6,-,-,TRBV27,TGTGCCAGCAGTTTGGTCGATAATTCACCCCTCCACTTT,CASSLVDNSPLHF
TRBJ1-1,few,-,TRBV5-8,TGTGCCAGCAGCCTGGTGGGCCGTGAAGCTTTCTTT,CASSLVGREAFF
TRBJ1-1,few,-,TRBV29-1,TGCAGCGTTGAAGGCCTTTCTCAGGGTGCTGAAGCTTTCTTT,CSVEGLSQGAEAFF
TRBJ1-1,-,TRBD1,TRBV30,TGTGCCTGGGGTCGGGACAGCAGGAACACTGAAGCTTTCTTT,CAWGRDSRNTEAFF
TRBJ1-3,-,-,TRBV15,TGTGCCACCAGCAAGGGACTGCACTCTGGAAACACCATATATTTT,CATSKGLHSGNTIYF
TRBJ2-4,once,TRBD1,TRBV6-6,TGTGCCAGCAGACCAGGGGGCGAGAGTCACATTCAGTACTTC,CASRPGGESHIQYF
TRBJ1-6,-,-,TRBV9,TGTGCCAGCAGCGTAGGGCCAGGGGCGACGGATTCACCCCTCCACTTT,CASSVGPGATDSPLHF
TRBJ1-4,-,-,TRBV7-9,TGTGCCAGCAGCTTAGGGACGCCTTTTGGGACCGAAAAACTGTTTTTT,CASSLGTPFGTEKLFF
TRBJ2-7,-,-,TRBV6-6,TGTGCCAGCAGTTACCGGACTGTGAGCTCCTACGAGCAGTACTTC,CASSYRTVSSYEQYF
TRBJ2-2,-,-,TRBV15,TGTGCCACCGGGCGGGCGAGGAACACCGGGGAGCTGTTTTTT,CATGRARNTGELFF
TRBJ2-7,-,TRBD2,TRBV4-3,TGCGCCAGCAGCCAAGAGGGAGGGTTCTCCTACGAGCAGTACTTC,CASSQEGGFSYEQYF
TRBJ2-1,-,TRBD2,TRBV7-8,TGTGCCAGCAGCCTCTCGACTAGCGGGAGCTACAATGAGCAGTTCTTC,CASSLSTSGSYNEQFF
TRBJ2-3,once,-,TRBV7-9,TGTGCCAGCAGCCCGGCGGGCTATCCTAGCACAGATACGCAGTATTTT,CASSPAGYPSTDTQYF
TRBJ2-1,-,TRBD2,TRBV28,TGTGCCAGCACTAATGCCGGAACTAGCGGGAGTGGTGAGCAGTTCTTC,CASTNAGTSGSGEQFF
TRBJ1-1,few,-,TRBV2,TGTGCCAGCAGTGTCCTCCAGAGGAACACTGAAGCTTTCTTT,CASSVLQRNTEAFF
TRBJ2-1,-,TRBD2,TRBV11-3,TGTGCCAGCAGCTTAGGCCCCTCTAGCGGGAGTAGGTTGTTCTTC,CASSLGPSSGSRLFF